This T cell receptor beta chain was captured by sequencing in a study of OX40 agonist ivuxolimab in advanced cancers. The protocol was immunoSEQ multiplex PCR, while the TCRdb copy is restricted to in-frame clones and leaves out a portion. The table shows 15,000 to 20,000 clones, with about 82% occurring only once. The CDR3 is made up of 15 amino acids. The germline V gene encodes CDR1 SGHTA and CDR2 FQGTGA. The junction had 5 bases not matched to a gene; V was cut back by 4 bases and J by 2 bases. The material sequenced was CD4+ or CD8+ T cells sorted from blood, taken in a trial of the OX40 agonist ivuxolimab. The TCR comes from an adult with an advanced solid tumor such as melanoma, head and neck, liver or kidney cancer. The chain recombines TRBV7-3 with TRBJ2-5; 9 nucleotides align to TRBD1. CDR3 in DNA: TGTGCCAGCAGCTCACAGGGGGCACCTCAAGAGACCCAGTACTTC. It encodes CASSSQGAPQETQYF.